This TCR beta chain was observed in a study of T cells in Graves' hyperthyroidism and ophthalmopathy. The germline CDR1 and CDR2 sequences are SGHRS and YFSETQ. The CDR3 totals 14 residues. Trimming removed 0 bases at V and 7 bases at J, with 13 bases between. There were TCR beta CDR3 regions amplified from RNA transcripts. TCR CDR3 underwent first-round RT-PCR with the HTBI primer set. TCRdb independently ran MiXCR on the multiplex PCR reads; one entry per CDR3 protein. The sample contains 600,000 or so distinct CDR3 sequences, around 15% of which appear only once. Specimen: blood. The sequence was collected from a woman in her 30s with Graves' hyperthyroidism. The V gene is TRBV5-1, the J gene TRBJ1-1; D unresolved. CDR3 in DNA: TGCGCCAGCAGCTTGGAAACACCGAACGATGAAGCTTTCTTT. Translated: CASSLETPNDEAFF.